This TCR beta chain appears in the sequencing data of a study of blood T cell repertoires in COVID-19. Background on the study: Sites across the United States, Italy and Spain contributed samples from acute and convalescent COVID-19. T cells, B-cell-depleted T cells, or PBMCs supplied cDNA or gDNA.

Only in-frame clones appear in the TCRdb table, and some are missing; sequencing was by immunoSEQ multiplex PCR. The sample consists of 160,000 or so clones, about 90% of them appearing once. V was shortened by 5 bases and J by 2 bases, with 13 bases between the two germline ends. This CDR3 is built from 15 residues. CDR1 and CDR2 (germline): MGHRA, YSYEKL. The sequenced sample was PBMCs or T cells enriched from blood (not recorded which). The chain combines TRBV4-1 with TRBJ2-4, with D possibly matching TRBD2 (6 bases). The clonotype originates from a human donor with acute COVID-19. The donor label of this sample is uncertain. CDR3 nucleotides: TGCGCCAGCAGCTCACCGGGGGAAACCAAAAACATTCAGTACTTC. Its protein is CASSSPGETKNIQYF.